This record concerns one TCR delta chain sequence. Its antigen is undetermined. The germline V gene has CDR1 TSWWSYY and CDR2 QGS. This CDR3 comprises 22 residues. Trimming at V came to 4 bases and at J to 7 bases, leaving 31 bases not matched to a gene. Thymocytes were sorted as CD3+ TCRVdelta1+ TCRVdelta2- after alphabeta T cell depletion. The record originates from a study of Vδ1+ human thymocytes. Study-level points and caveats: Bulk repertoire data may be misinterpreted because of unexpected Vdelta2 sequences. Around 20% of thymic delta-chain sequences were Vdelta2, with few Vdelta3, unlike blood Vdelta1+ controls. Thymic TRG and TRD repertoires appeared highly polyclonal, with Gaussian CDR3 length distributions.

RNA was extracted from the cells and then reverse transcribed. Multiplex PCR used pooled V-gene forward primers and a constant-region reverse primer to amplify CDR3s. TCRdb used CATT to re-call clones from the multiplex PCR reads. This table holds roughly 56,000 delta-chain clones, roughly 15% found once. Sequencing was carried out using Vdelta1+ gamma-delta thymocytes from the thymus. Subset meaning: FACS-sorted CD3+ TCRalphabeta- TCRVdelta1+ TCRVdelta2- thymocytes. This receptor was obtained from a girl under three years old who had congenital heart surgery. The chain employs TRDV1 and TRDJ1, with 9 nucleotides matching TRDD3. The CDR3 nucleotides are TGTGCTCTTGGGGCTCTCCCACGAGTTGCTACTGGGGGACATATCGAGAGGGGTAAACTCATCTTT. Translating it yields CALGALPRVATGGHIERGKLIF.